A single sample is the source of the 13 T cell receptor beta chains below, sequenced in a study of blood T cell repertoires in COVID-19. Libraries were prepared by immunoSEQ multiplex PCR; TCRdb keeps only in-frame clonotypes and omits some of them. The sample comprises about 50,000 clones, more than 90% of which are singletons, and about 10% rests with the top ten. Sequenced input: peripheral blood. These receptors originate from a woman of 80 years or more with acute or convalescent COVID-19.

The chain recombines TRBV6-2 or TRBV6-3 with TRBJ2-1, with D hard to call. The V end was cut by 0 bases, the J end by 8 bases, with 8 bases between. The CDR3 covers 13 residues. Germline lookup yields CDR1 MNHEY and CDR2 SVGEGT. CDR3 sequence: CASSYSTGYEQFF. CDR3 sequence (DNA): TGTGCCAGCAGTTACTCGACTGGATATGAGCAGTTCTTC.

This chain's CDR3 is CASSFRGQVLNTEAFF. The CDR3 DNA reads as TGTGCCAGCTCATTTCGGGGACAGGTATTGAACACTGAAGCTTTCTTT. The chain links TRBV18 to TRBJ1-1; 8 positions agree with TRBD1. The ends lost 5 bases at V and 0 bases at J; junction bases unmatched: 8. Germline V gene data show CDR1 as KGHSH and CDR2 as LQKENI. The CDR3 consists of 16 residues.

The chain links TRBV23-1 to TRBJ1-1; tentatively, D is TRBD1 (5 bases). TRBV23-1 is an ORF, with its function uncertain. Trimming took off 1 base at V and 4 bases at J, with 28 bases between the two ends. The CDR3 loop spans 20 amino acids. CDR3 residues: CASSQYRLTDFTPMSTEAFF. Written as DNA, the CDR3 is TGCGCCAGCAGTCAATATCGGTTGACAGATTTTACCCCGATGAGCACTGAAGCTTTCTTT.

The chain has TRBV29-1 and TRBJ2-7, with D tentatively TRBD1 (7 bases). V was pared by 4 bases and J by 5 bases, with 15 bases between. CDR3 size: 13 residues. CDR1 is SQVTM and CDR2 is ANQGSEA in the germline V gene. The CDR3 loop is CSVVRGAGDEQYF. The CDR3 DNA follows: TGCAGCGTTGTCAGGGGGGCCGGGGACGAGCAGTACTTC.

V is TRBV14 and J is TRBJ2-5, with 7 nucleotides matching TRBD2. The CDR3 covers 18 residues. Trimming removed 2 bases from V and 5 bases from J; junction bases left unmatched: 17. CDR1 SGHDN and CDR2 FVKESK come from the germline V gene. DNA for the CDR3: TGTGCCAGCAGCCAACCAGCAGAAGACTGGCGGGAGCTGGAGACCCAGTACTTC. This gives the protein CASSQPAEDWRELETQYF. The variable domain in full, with the rest retrieved from reference TRBV14 and TRBJ2-5, is EAGVTQFPSHSVIEKGQTVTLRCDPISGHDNLYWYRRVMGKEIKFLLHFVKESKQDESGMPNNRFLAERTGGTYSTLKVQPAELEDSGVYFCASSQPAEDWRELETQYFGPGTRLLVL.

This clone was counted only a few times. This chain connects TRBV6-5 to TRBJ1-2; tentative D call: TRBD1 (6 bases). CDR3 length: 13 residues. Trimming took off 6 bases at V and 4 bases at J, with 12 bases between the two ends. Looked up from germline, CDR1 is MNHEY and CDR2 is SVGAGI. The CDR3 DNA reads as TGTGCCAGCAGAACGGGGGGCGCCTATGGCTACACCTTC. Its translation is CASRTGGAYGYTF.

In this sample, this clone turned up once. This chain links TRBV15 with TRBJ1-6; D call uncertain. The V end was cut by 0 bases, the J end by 0 bases, with 12 bases between. The CDR3 is 18 residues long. Germline values: CDR1 LNHNV, CDR2 YYDKDF (reference sequence). The CDR3 nucleotides read TGTGCCACCAGCAGAGATGAGGCGATTAGCTCCTATAATTCACCCCTCCACTTT. Translated, it gives CATSRDEAISSYNSPLHF.

This clone was recorded a few times. The gene calls are TRBV4-3 and TRBJ1-5, with TRBD1 matching over 7 bases. Looked up from germline, CDR1 is LGHNA and CDR2 is YSLEER. The CDR3 runs 15 residues. V shed 3 bases and J 3 bases; nucleotides not matched to a gene: 5. CDR3 protein: CASSQETGYNQPQHF. For the CDR3, the DNA is TGCGCCAGCAGCCAGGAGACAGGGTACAATCAGCCCCAGCATTTT.

Here the CDR3 DNA reads TGCAGCGTCAAGAAAAACAGGGGGAGTCAGCCCCAGCATTTT. It is translated as CSVKKNRGSQPQHF. The chain links TRBV29-1 to TRBJ1-5; 8 positions agree with TRBD1. Looked up from germline, CDR1 is SQVTM and CDR2 is ANQGSEA. The CDR3 runs to 14 residues. V dropped 6 bases and J dropped 6; count of bases not matched to a gene: 10.

This clone has just a few counts. This chain connects TRBV2 to TRBJ1-2; D call uncertain. Germline values: CDR1 SNHLY, CDR2 FYNNEI. CDR3 length: 14 amino acids. The germline V and J ends were trimmed by 6 bases and 0 bases, with 11 bases remaining between them. The CDR3 reads CASRPGQANYGYTF. The DNA for the CDR3 is TGTGCCAGCAGGCCAGGCCAAGCTAACTATGGCTACACCTTC.

This rearrangement joins TRBV4-1 to TRBJ2-2, with 15 bases fitting TRBD2. V was clipped by 4 bases and J by 0 bases; unmatched bases: 6. This CDR3 has 19 residues. The V gene's germline CDR1 is MGHRA and CDR2 YSYEKL. The CDR3 region is CASSRGTSGRYANTGELFF. CDR3 coding DNA: TGCGCCAGCAGCCGGGGGACTAGCGGGAGGTACGCGAACACCGGGGAGCTGTTTTTT.

This clone was seen a handful of times. The chain employs TRBV7-8 and TRBJ1-5; 10 nucleotides align to TRBD1. V was pared by 5 bases and J by 4 bases, with 11 bases of the junction left unmatched. The CDR3 totals 17 residues. From germline, CDR1 is SGHVS and CDR2 FQNEAQ. CDR3 nucleotides: TGTGCCAGCAGCCCGGACAGGGGGTTGATTGGGAATCAGCCCCAGCATTTT. It encodes CASSPDRGLIGNQPQHF. Variable domain in full (rest from reference TRBV7-8 and TRBJ1-5): GAGVSQSPRYKVAKRGQDVALRCDPISGHVSLFWYQQALGQGPEFLTYFQNEAQLDKSGLPSDRFFAERPEGSVSTLKIQRTQQEDSAVYLCASSPDRGLIGNQPQHFGDGTRLSIL.

J is TRBJ1-2 and V is TRBV6-5; TRBD1 is a possible D gene (6 bases). The V and J ends lost 6 bases and 8 bases respectively, with 16 bases between them. The CDR3 runs to 13 residues. Per the germline V gene, CDR1 is MNHEY and CDR2 is SVGAGI. This CDR3 is CASRLQGFDGYTF. In DNA, the CDR3 is TGTGCCAGCAGGCTACAGGGTTTCGACGGCTACACCTTC.